Described below is a single T cell receptor (beta chain) sequence and its context. Its antigen is still unknown. The data belong to a study of Graves' ophthalmopathy and Graves' hyperthyroidism. Background on the study: Peripheral blood sampling occurred at initial diagnosis, before any treatment.

RNA transcripts yielded amplified TCR beta CDR3 regions. The library came from an HTBI-primed first-round RT-PCR and a second-round multiplex PCR. TCRdb fed the multiplex PCR reads into MiXCR, producing one record per CDR3 protein. This sample has about 400,000 distinct CDR3 sequences, with about a sixth found just once. The study's findings and limits: The model reached roughly 70% sensitivity and under 75% specificity for predicting ophthalmopathy progression. The authors also found most expanded thyroid clonotypes above 0.001 frequency in blood.

Trimming shortened V by 4 bases and J by 2 bases, and 8 bases separated the two germline ends. Per the germline V gene, CDR1 is MNHEY and CDR2 is SVGAGI. This CDR3 is built from 13 residues. This sequence joins TRBV6-5 and TRBJ1-1, with D uncertain. Sequencing used peripheral blood. The TCR was taken from a woman aged 18-35 years with Graves' ophthalmopathy. The CDR3 protein is CASSSDLNTEAFF. The CDR3 coding sequence is TGTGCCAGCAGTTCCGACCTAAACACTGAAGCTTTCTTT.